The 9 T cell receptor beta chains below all came from one sample that was sequenced in a study of technical replicates of blood from several donors. The table came from immunoSEQ multiplex PCR; TCRdb's copy has only in-frame clones and leaves some out. The sample has approximately 70,000 clones; about 96% are singletons. Sequenced input: T cells isolated from PBMCs. The receptors were sampled from a human donor in good health.

The rearrangement links TRBV4-1 to TRBJ2-5; D is unclear. CDR3 length: 15 residues. The V and J ends lost 1 base and 2 bases respectively, with 11 bases between them. Germline V lookup: CDR1 MGHRA, CDR2 YSYEKL. The CDR3 bases are TGCGCCAGCAGCCAAGTTTATCGGGTACAAGAGACCCAGTACTTC. Translation gives CASSQVYRVQETQYF.

The gene calls are TRBV5-6 and TRBJ2-5; the match to TRBD2 covers 7 bases. The CDR3 extends over 16 amino acids. V shed 3 bases, J shed 1 base, and the junction held 9 bases outside the gene matches. The germline V gene encodes CDR1 SGHDT and CDR2 YYEEEE. The CDR3 loop reads CASSSEIAGFQETQYF. DNA of the CDR3: TGTGCCAGCAGCTCCGAAATAGCGGGCTTCCAAGAGACCCAGTACTTC.

The chain joins TRBV7-2 to TRBJ2-7; 12 nucleotides match TRBD2. Germline CDR1 is SGHTA and CDR2 is FQGNSA. The ends lost 6 bases at V and 1 base at J; junction bases unmatched: 4. This CDR3 spans 15 amino acids. Here the CDR3 DNA reads TGTGCCAGCAGAACAACTAGCGGGAGGTCCTACGAGCAGTACTTC. Translation gives CASRTTSGRSYEQYF.

This sequence joins TRBV28 and TRBJ2-3; D might be TRBD2 (5 bases). This CDR3 spans 14 amino acids. The germline CDR1 and CDR2 sequences are MDHEN and SYDVKM. V was cut by 8 bases and J by 3 bases, with 15 bases left in between. CDR3 DNA sequence: TGTGCCAGCGAACTCTTTACGGGGACAGATACGCAGTATTTT. Translation: CASELFTGTDTQYF.

The chain recombines TRBV7-8 with TRBJ1-2, with 8 bases aligning to TRBD1. This CDR3 comprises 15 residues. Losses at the gene ends were 1 base for V and 8 bases for J; bases not matched to a gene: 9. The germline V gene has CDR1 SGHVS and CDR2 FQNEAQ. CDR3 sequence: CASSLGYGTGHGYTF. CDR3 in DNA: TGTGCCAGCAGCTTAGGATATGGGACAGGTCACGGCTACACCTTC.

The chain is built from TRBV11-1 and TRBJ2-7, with a weak D call TRBD1 (5 bases). Trimming took off 0 bases at V and 0 bases at J, with 12 bases between the two ends. Germline assignment: CDR1 SGHAT and CDR2 FQDESV (reference sequence). The CDR3 length is 16 residues. The CDR3 loop is CASSLASRVSSYEQYF. In nucleotides, the CDR3 is TGTGCCAGCAGCTTAGCTAGCAGGGTGAGCTCCTACGAGCAGTACTTC.

The J gene is TRBJ2-2, the V gene TRBV5-4; 7 bases are shared with TRBD2. Germline assignment: CDR1 SGHNT and CDR2 YYREEE (reference sequence). With 4 bases clipped from V and 0 bases from J, the junction kept 12 bases outside the gene matches. The CDR3 length is 18 residues. The CDR3 region is CASSLGLGPRTNTGELFF. In DNA, the CDR3 is TGTGCCAGCAGCCTCGGACTAGGTCCAAGGACGAACACCGGGGAGCTGTTTTTT.

The V call is TRBV13, the J call TRBJ1-2; 9 bases match TRBD1. Germline V gives CDR1 PRHDT, CDR2 FYEKMQ (reference sequence). The CDR3 spans 13 residues. Germline trimming cut 6 bases from V and 7 bases from J; bases unmatched to any gene: 6. CDR3 nucleotides: TGTGCCAGCAGTGGACAGGGGAAAAGTGGCTACACCTTC. It codes for CASSGQGKSGYTF.

The sample holds one count of this clone. The chain joins TRBV11-3 to TRBJ2-5, with D uncertain. V lost 2 bases to trimming and J lost 3 bases, with 10 bases between them. This CDR3 contains 14 residues. The germline gives CDR1 SGHNT, CDR2 YENEEA. Here the CDR3 reads CASSLRAREETQYF. CDR3 sequence (DNA): TGTGCCAGCAGCTTAAGAGCAAGAGAAGAGACCCAGTACTTC.